The present TCR beta chain was sequenced within a study of shared clonotypes between healthy human individuals. Background on the study: The plates for each donor numbered three CD4 naive, three CD4 memory, two CD8 naive and one CD8 memory.

As concerns this clone: Its antigen is unidentified.

From CD4+ cells came CD45RA+ naive and CD45RA-negative memory subsets. TCRdb's copy holds only in-frame clones and misses some; the assay was immunoSEQ multiplex PCR. The sample consists of over a million clones, around 78% of them appearing once. Study outcomes and limitations: Researchers sampled blood only, noting tissue repertoires likely differ. When compared with the clonotypes that were shared by all four sorted-subset donors, the non-shared clonotypes turned out to have lower generation probabilities.

After removal of 3 bases from V and 4 bases from J, the junction contained 9 bases not matched to a gene. CDR3 size: 17 residues. CDR1 is SGHTA, CDR2 FQGNSA, per germline. V and J are TRBV7-2 and TRBJ2-2, with 9 bases matching TRBD2. The sequencing input was memory CD4+ T cells from PBMCs. Sample subset: CD45RA-negative fraction. This receptor was identified in a man in his late teens or twenties in good health. Some clones in this sample may be carry-over from other donors' samples. The CDR3 DNA reads as TGTGCCAGCAGCTTCCGGCTAGCGGGACCTTCCACCGGGGAGCTGTTTTTT. It yields the protein CASSFRLAGPSTGELFF.